A single sample gave rise to the 5 T cell receptor beta chains below, sequenced in a study of blood T cells in healthy people across ages. A second roughly 6 to 12 cycle PCR used barcoded and J-beta primers. TCRdb ran MiXCR on the 5' RACE reads and lists one entry per CDR3 protein. The sample lists 1,100,000 or so distinct CDR3 sequences, over 35% occurring once. The specimen sequenced was blood. The source of these receptors is a woman aged 55-70 years in good health.

This sequence joins TRBV20-1 and TRBJ2-1, with TRBD2 identical over 12 bases. CDR3 length equals 13 residues. Germline CDR1 is DFQATT and CDR2 is SNEGSKA (reference sequence). The V segment lost 1 base and the J segment 11 bases; nucleotides outside the gene matches: 3. The CDR3 sequence is CSARVLAGGKQFF. DNA for the CDR3: TGCAGTGCTAGAGTACTAGCGGGAGGAAAGCAGTTCTTC.

The V call is TRBV6-6, the J call TRBJ2-1, with 9 bases that match TRBD2. Germline-derived CDR1 and CDR2 are MNHNY and SVGAGI (reference sequence). V trimming: 4 bases; J trimming: 10 bases; junction bases outside the gene matches: 5. This CDR3 contains 13 residues. The CDR3 DNA follows: TGTGCCAGCAGTTCGGATCTAGCGGGGGAGCAGTTCTTC. The encoded protein is CASSSDLAGEQFF.

This clonotype was detected a few times. This chain joins TRBV7-2 and TRBJ2-1, with a weak D call TRBD2 (6 bases). Trimming took off 3 bases at V and 14 bases at J, with 11 bases between the two ends. CDR3 size: 11 residues. The germline V gene has CDR1 SGHTA and CDR2 FQGNSA. The CDR3 reads CASSFETSKFF. The CDR3 region has the DNA TGTGCCAGCAGCTTTGAAACTAGCAAGTTCTTC.

Turning to this clonotype: The conserved final phenylalanine or tryptophan is absent from the CDR3, which likely points to a read error. The gene calls are TRBV11-2 and TRBJ2-5, with D hard to call. CDR1 is SGHAT and CDR2 is FQNNGV in the germline V gene. This CDR3 contains 14 residues. V was pared by 0 bases and J by 3 bases, with 8 bases between. The CDR3 here is CASSLEWRKETQYL. The CDR3 DNA sequence: TGTGCCAGCAGCTTAGAATGGAGAAAAGAGACCCAGTACCTC.

The gene calls are TRBV10-3 and TRBJ2-1; D remains unclear. The length of the CDR3 is 13 residues. CDR1 is ENHRY, CDR2 SYGVKD, per germline. Trimming took 4 bases from V and 6 from J, leaving 10 bases between them. The CDR3: CAISGEYSNEQFF. The CDR3 DNA reads TGTGCCATCAGTGGGGAATACTCCAATGAGCAGTTCTTC.